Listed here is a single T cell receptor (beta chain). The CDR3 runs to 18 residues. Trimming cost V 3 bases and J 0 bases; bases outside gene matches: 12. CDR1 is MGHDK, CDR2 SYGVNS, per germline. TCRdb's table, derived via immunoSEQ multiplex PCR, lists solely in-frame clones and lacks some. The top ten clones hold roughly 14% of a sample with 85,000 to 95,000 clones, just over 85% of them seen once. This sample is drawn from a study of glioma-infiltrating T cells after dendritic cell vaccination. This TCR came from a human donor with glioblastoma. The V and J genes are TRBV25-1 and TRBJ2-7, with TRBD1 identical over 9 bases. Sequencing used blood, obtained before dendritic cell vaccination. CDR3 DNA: TGTGCCAGCAGTGAGAAACTTAAGGACAGGGGAAACTCCTACGAGCAGTACTTC. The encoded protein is CASSEKLKDRGNSYEQYF.